This TCR beta chain was recovered during a study of blood T cell repertoires in COVID-19. In the original workflow: Reference gene primer amplification gave estimated nucleated cell counts. The protocol was immunoSEQ multiplex PCR, while the TCRdb copy is restricted to in-frame clones and leaves out a portion. V and J calls and clone size are copied from that table; D and trimming were computed from the DNA. This sample has 80,000 or so clones, with about four fifths found just once. This CDR3 is built from 13 residues. CDR1 LGHDT and CDR2 YNNKEL come from the germline V gene (reference sequence). With 1 base removed from V and 3 bases from J, the gap between germline ends came to 4 bases.

The V and J genes are TRBV3-1 (or the pseudogene TRBV3-2) and TRBJ2-1; D unresolved. The receptor was isolated from a human donor in a cohort sampled during active COVID-19. Sequencing used peripheral blood. Written as DNA, the CDR3 is TGTGCCAGCAGCCAAGGCAGCTACAATGAGCAGTTCTTC. It is translated as CASSQGSYNEQFF.